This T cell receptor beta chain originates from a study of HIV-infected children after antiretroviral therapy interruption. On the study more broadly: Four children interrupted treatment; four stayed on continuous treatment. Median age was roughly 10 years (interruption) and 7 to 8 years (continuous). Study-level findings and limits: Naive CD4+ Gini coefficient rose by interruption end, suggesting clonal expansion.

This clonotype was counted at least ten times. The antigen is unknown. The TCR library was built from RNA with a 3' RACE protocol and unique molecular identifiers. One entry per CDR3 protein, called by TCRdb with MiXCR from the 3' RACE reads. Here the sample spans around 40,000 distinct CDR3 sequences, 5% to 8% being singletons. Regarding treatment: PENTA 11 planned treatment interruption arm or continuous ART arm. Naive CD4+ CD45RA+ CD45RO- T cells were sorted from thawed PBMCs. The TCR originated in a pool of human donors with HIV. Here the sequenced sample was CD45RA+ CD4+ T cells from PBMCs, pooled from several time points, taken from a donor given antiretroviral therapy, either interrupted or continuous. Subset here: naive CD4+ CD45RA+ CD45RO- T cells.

The CDR3 region is CASTGLAGVGGTDTQYF. In DNA, the CDR3 is TGCGCCAGTACGGGACTAGCGGGAGTCGGGGGCACAGATACGCAGTATTTT. This chain connects TRBV5-1 to TRBJ2-3, with TRBD2 matching 14 bases. Germline assignment: CDR1 SGHRS and CDR2 YFSETQ. This CDR3 is built from 17 residues. The trim removed 8 bases at V and 1 base at J, leaving 9 bases unmatched.